The 9 T cell receptor beta chains presented below share a single source sample, sequenced in a study of T cells in Graves' hyperthyroidism and ophthalmopathy. Amplified regions were TCR beta CDR3 sequences from RNA transcripts. Initially, a first-round RT-PCR of the TCR CDR3 employed the HTBI primer set. TCRdb ran MiXCR on the multiplex PCR reads and lists one entry per CDR3 protein. The sample holds hundreds of thousands of distinct CDR3 sequences, 38% seen once. Input material: blood. The receptors were gathered from a young man with Graves' hyperthyroidism.

The chain employs TRBV7-9 and TRBJ1-6; 9 nucleotides line up with TRBD1. Trimming removed 4 bases from V and 7 bases from J; junction bases left unmatched: 5. The CDR3 is 15 amino acids. Germline V CDR1 and CDR2: SEHNR, FQNEAQ (reference sequence). CDR3 in amino acids: CASSWIGQGNSPLHF. Here the CDR3 DNA reads TGTGCCAGCAGCTGGATCGGACAGGGGAATTCACCCCTCCACTTT.

A remark on this clonotype: One end of the junction is discordant with germline, which a read error may explain. The chain employs TRBV15 and TRBJ1-4; D gene uncertain. This CDR3 spans 13 amino acids. CDR1 is LNHNV and CDR2 is YYDKDF in the germline V gene (reference sequence). Here the CDR3 DNA reads TGTGCCACCAGCAGAGGGGCAAATGGAAAACTGTTTTTT. Translation: CATSRGANGKLFF.

The chain links TRBV29-1 to TRBJ1-1; D perhaps matches TRBD1 (6 bases). CDR3 length equals 11 residues. Germline V gene sequence: CDR1 SQVTM, CDR2 ANQGSEA. Between the trimmed V and J ends, which lost 6 bases and 10 bases, there was a span of 15 bases. The CDR3 loop is CSVVDSSSAFF. CDR3 DNA: TGCAGCGTGGTGGACAGTAGTTCAGCTTTCTTT.

The rearrangement uses TRBV7-2 and TRBJ2-7; 12 nucleotides match TRBD2. Trimming cost V 4 bases and J 4 bases; bases outside gene matches: 5. This CDR3 is 15 amino acids long. The germline V gene encodes CDR1 SGHTA and CDR2 FQGNSA. CDR3 protein: CASSWGGLAGYEQYF. The CDR3 bases are TGTGCCAGCAGCTGGGGGGGACTAGCGGGTTACGAGCAGTACTTC.

The J gene is TRBJ1-4, the V gene TRBV7-2, with D tentatively TRBD1 (5 bases). Germline CDR1 is SGHTA and CDR2 is FQGNSA. With 6 bases removed from V and 0 bases from J, the gap between germline ends came to 8 bases. The length of the CDR3 is 14 residues. This CDR3 is CASRGGATNEKLFF. The DNA for the CDR3 is TGTGCCAGCAGGGGGGGGGCAACTAATGAAAAACTGTTTTTT.

This clonotype was counted many times. The gene calls are TRBV5-1 and TRBJ2-7; TRBD1 aligns across 11 bases. The CDR3 runs 14 residues. The germline V gene has CDR1 SGHRS and CDR2 YFSETQ. Trimming cost V 4 bases and J 2 bases; bases outside gene matches: 2. The CDR3 sequence: CASSLDRGPYEQYF. The CDR3 bases are TGCGCCAGCAGCCTGGACAGGGGGCCCTACGAGCAGTACTTC.

This clonotype has ten or more counts. This chain uses TRBV2 with TRBJ1-4; the D gene is possibly TRBD1 (5 bases). CDR1 is SNHLY, CDR2 FYNNEI, per germline. This CDR3 contains 15 residues. V lost 10 bases to trimming and J lost 0 bases, with 15 bases between them. The CDR3: CATGRSSATNEKLFF. The CDR3 bases are TGTGCCACGGGGCGGAGTTCTGCAACTAATGAAAAACTGTTTTTT.

Comments on this clonotype: It may be a read error: a sequence one base away is much more abundant. The chain joins TRBV20-1 to TRBJ1-5, with D possibly TRBD1 on 6 matching bases. Germline V gene lookup returns CDR1 DFQATT and CDR2 SNEGSKA (reference sequence). The CDR3 extends over 12 amino acids. The DNA of the CDR3 is TGCAGTGGGGGGGCTGGCAATCAGCTCCAGCATTTT. Translating it yields CSGGAGNQLQHF.

This clonotype was picked up many times. J is TRBJ2-5 and V is TRBV7-8; 15 bases fit TRBD2. V shed 4 bases and J 14 bases; nucleotides not matched to a gene: 8. CDR1 SGHVS and CDR2 FQNEAQ come from the germline V gene. CDR3 length equals 14 residues. CDR3 DNA: TGTGCCAGCAGCTCGGGACTAGCGGGAGGTGGCGGTTACTTC. It specifies CASSSGLAGGGGYF. The complete variable domain, with remaining parts taken from reference TRBV7-8 and TRBJ2-5, reads GAGVSQSPRYKVAKRGQDVALRCDPISGHVSLFWYQQALGQGPEFLTYFQNEAQLDKSGLPSDRFFAERPEGSVSTLKIQRTQQEDSAVYLCASSSGLAGGGGYFGPGTRLLVL.